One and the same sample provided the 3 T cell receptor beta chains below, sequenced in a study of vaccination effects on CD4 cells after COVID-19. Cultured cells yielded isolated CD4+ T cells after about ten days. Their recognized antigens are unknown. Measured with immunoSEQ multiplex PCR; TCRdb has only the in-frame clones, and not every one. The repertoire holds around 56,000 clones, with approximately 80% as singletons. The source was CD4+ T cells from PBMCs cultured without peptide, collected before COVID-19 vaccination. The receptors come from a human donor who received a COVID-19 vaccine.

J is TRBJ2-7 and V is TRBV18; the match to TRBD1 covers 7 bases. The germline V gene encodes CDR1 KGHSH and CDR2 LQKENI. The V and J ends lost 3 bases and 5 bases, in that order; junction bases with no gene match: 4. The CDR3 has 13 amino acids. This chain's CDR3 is CASSPSTGNEQYV. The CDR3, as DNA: TGTGCCAGCTCACCCTCGACAGGGAACGAGCAGTACGTC.

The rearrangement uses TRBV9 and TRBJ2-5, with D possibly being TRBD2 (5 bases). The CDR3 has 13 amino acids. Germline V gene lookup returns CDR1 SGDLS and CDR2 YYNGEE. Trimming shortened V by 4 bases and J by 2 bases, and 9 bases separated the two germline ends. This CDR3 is CASSPLAQETQYF. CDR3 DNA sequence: TGTGCCAGCAGCCCGCTAGCTCAAGAGACCCAGTACTTC.

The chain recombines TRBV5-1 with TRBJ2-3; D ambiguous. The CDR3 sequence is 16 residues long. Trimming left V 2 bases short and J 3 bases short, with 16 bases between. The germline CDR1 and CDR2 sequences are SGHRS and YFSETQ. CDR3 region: CASSFSVGIYTDTQYF. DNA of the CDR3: TGCGCCAGCAGCTTTTCTGTGGGGATATATACAGATACGCAGTATTTT.